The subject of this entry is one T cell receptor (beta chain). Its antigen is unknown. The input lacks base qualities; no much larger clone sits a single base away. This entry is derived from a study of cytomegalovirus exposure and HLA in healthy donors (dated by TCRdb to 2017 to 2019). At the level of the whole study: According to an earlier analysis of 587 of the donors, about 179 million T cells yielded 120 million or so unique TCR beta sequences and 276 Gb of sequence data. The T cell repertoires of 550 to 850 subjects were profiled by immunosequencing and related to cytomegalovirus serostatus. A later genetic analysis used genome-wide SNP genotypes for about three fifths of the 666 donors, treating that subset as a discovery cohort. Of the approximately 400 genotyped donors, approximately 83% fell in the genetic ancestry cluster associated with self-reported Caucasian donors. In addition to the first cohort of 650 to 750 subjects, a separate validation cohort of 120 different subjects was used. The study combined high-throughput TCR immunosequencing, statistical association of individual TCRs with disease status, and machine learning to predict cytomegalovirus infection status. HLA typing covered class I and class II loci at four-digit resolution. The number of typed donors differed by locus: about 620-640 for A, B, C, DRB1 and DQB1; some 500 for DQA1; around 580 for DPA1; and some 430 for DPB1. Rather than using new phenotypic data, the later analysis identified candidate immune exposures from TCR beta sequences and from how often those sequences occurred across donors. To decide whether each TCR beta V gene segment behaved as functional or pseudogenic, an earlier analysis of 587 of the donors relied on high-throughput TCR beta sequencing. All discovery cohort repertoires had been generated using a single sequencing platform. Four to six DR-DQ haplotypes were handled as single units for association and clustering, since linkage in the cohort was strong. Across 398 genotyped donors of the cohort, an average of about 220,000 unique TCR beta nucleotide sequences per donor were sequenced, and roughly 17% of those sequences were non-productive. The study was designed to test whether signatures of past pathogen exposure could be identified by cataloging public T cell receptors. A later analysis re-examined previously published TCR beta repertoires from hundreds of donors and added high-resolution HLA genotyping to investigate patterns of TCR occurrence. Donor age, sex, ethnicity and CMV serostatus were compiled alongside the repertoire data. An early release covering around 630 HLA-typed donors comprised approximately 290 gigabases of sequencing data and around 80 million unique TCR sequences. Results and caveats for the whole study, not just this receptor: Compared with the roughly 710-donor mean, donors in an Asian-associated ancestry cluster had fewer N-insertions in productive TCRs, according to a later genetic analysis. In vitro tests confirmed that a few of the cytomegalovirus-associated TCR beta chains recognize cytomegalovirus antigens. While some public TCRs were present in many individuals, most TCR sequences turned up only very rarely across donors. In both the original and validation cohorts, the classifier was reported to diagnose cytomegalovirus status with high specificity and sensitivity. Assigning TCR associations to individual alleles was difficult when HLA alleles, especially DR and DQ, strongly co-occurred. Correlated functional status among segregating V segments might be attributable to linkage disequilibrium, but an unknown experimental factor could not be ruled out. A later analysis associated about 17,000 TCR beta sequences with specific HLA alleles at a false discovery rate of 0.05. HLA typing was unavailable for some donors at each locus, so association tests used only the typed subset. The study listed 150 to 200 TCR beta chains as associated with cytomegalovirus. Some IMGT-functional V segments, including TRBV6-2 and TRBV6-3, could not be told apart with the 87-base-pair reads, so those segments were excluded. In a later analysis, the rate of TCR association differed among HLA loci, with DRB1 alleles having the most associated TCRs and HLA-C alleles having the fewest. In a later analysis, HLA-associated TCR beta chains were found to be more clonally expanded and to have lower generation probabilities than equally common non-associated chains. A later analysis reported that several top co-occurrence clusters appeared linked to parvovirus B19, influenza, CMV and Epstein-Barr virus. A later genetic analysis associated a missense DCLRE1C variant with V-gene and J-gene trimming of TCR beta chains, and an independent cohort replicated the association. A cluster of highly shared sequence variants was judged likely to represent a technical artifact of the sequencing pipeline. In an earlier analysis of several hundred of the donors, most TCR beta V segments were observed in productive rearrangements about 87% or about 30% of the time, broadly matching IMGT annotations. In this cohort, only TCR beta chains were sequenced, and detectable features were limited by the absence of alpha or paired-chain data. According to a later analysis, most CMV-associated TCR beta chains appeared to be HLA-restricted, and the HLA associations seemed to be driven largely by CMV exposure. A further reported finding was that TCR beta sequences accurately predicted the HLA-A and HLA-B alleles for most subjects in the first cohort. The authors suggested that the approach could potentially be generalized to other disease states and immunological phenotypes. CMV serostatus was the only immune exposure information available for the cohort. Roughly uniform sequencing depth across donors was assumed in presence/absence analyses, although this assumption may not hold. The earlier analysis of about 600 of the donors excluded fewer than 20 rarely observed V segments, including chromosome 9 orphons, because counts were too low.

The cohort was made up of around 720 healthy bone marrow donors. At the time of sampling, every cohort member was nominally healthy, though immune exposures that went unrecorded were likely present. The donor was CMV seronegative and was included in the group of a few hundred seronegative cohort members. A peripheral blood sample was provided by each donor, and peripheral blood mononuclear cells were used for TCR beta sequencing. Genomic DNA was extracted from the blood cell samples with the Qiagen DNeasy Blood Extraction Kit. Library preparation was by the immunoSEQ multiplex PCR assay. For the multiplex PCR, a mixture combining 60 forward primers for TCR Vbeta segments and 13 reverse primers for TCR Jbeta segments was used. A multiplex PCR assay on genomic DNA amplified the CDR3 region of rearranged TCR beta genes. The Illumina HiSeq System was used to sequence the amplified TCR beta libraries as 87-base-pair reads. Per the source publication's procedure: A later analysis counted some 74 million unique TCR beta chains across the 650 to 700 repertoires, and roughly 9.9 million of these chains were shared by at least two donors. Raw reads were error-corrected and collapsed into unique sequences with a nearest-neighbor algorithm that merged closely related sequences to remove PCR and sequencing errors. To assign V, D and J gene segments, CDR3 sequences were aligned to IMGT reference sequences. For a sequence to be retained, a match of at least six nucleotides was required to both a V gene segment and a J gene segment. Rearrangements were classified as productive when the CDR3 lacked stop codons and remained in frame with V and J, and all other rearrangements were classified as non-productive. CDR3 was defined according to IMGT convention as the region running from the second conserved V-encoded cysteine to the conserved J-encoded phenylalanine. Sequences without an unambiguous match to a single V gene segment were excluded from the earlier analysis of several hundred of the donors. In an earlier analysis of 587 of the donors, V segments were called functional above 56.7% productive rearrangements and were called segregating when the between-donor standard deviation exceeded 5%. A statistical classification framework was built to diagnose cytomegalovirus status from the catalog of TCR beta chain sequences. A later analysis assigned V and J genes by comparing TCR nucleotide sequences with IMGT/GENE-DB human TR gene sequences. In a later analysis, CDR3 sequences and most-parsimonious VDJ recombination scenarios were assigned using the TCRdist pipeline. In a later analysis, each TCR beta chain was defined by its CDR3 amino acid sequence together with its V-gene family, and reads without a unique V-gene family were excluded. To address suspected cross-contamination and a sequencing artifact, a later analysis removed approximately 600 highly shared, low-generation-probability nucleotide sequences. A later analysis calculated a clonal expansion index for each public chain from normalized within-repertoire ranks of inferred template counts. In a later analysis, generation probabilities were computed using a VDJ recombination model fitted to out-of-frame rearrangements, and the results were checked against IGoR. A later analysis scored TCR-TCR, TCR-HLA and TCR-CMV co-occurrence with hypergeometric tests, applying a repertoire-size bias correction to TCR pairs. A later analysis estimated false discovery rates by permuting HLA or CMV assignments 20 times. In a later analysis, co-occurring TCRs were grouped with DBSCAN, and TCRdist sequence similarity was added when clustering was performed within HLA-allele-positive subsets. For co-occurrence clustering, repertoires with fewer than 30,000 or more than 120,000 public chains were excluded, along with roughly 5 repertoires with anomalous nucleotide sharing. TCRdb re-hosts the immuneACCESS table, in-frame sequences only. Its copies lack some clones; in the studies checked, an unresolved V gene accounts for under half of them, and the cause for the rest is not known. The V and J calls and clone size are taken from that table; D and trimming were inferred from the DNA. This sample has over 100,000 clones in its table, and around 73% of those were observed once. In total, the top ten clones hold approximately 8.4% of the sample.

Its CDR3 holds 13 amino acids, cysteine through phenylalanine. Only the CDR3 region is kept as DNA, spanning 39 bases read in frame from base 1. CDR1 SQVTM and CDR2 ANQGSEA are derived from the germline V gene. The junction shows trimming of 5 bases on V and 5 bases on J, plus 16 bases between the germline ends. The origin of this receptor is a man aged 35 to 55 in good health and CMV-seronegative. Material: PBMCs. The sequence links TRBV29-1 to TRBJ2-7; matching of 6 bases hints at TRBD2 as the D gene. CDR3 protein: CSVSGGIVDEQYF. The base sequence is TGCAGCGTTTCTGGGGGGATCGTCGACGAGCAGTACTTC.